These 32 T cell receptor beta chains originate from one sample sequenced in a study of blood T cell repertoires in COVID-19. Repertoires were generated with immunoSEQ multiplex PCR, while TCRdb's copy carries only in-frame clones and drops some. The repertoire includes about 160,000 clones, about 92% of them detected once, and 15% to 20% sits in the top ten. Source material: peripheral blood. These receptors originate from a man between 60 and 75 years old with active or convalescent COVID-19.

This clone is medium-sized within its sample. The chain recombines TRBV6-1 with TRBJ2-7, with 7 bases matching TRBD1. The CDR3 consists of 14 residues. Germline V gene lookup returns CDR1 MNHNS and CDR2 SASEGT. V shed 3 bases and J 3 bases; nucleotides not matched to a gene: 5. The CDR3 reads CASSEAGTDYEQYF. The CDR3 DNA follows: TGTGCCAGCAGTGAGGCCGGGACAGACTACGAGCAGTACTTC.

This chain links TRBV6-5 with TRBJ2-1; no definite D call. The CDR3 covers 15 residues. The germline V gene has CDR1 MNHEY and CDR2 SVGAGI. V was trimmed by 0 bases and J by 0 bases, leaving 6 bases between them. CDR3 residues: CASSYSGHSYNEQFF. The DNA of the CDR3 is TGTGCCAGCAGTTACTCTGGCCACTCCTACAATGAGCAGTTCTTC.

The chain recombines TRBV11-3 with TRBJ2-3; 7 bases align to TRBD1. The trim removed 2 bases at V and 4 bases at J, leaving 3 bases unmatched. The CDR3 consists of 14 residues. From germline, CDR1 is SGHNT and CDR2 YENEEA. The CDR3 sequence is CASSLKTGSDTQYF. In DNA, the CDR3 is TGTGCCAGCAGCTTAAAGACAGGGTCAGATACGCAGTATTTT.

The chain recombines TRBV6-5 with TRBJ1-3; maybe TRBD1 (6 bases). Germline V gives CDR1 MNHEY, CDR2 SVGAGI. With 10 bases removed from V and 0 bases from J, the gap between germline ends came to 10 bases. The CDR3 length is 13 residues. The CDR3 nucleotides read TGTGCCATCCGACAGGACTCTGGAAACACCATATATTTT. Protein: CAIRQDSGNTIYF.

V usage is TRBV5-1 and J usage is TRBJ2-1, with 9 bases fitting TRBD2. The CDR3 has 19 residues. Germline V gives CDR1 SGHRS, CDR2 YFSETQ. The V gene end was trimmed by 4 bases and the J gene end by 1 base; junction bases not matched to a gene: 15. As DNA, the CDR3 is TGCGCCAGCAGCGGAAGAGCGGGAGGCGTCCCGAGGTCCTACAATGAGCAGTTCTTC. It specifies CASSGRAGGVPRSYNEQFF. The full variable domain, rest sourced from reference TRBV5-1 and TRBJ2-1, is KAGVTQTPRYLIKTRGQQVTLSCSPISGHRSVSWYQQTPGQGLQFLFEYFSETQRNKGNFPGRFSGRQFSNSRSEMNVSTLELGDSALYLCASSGRAGGVPRSYNEQFFGPGTRLTVL.

J is TRBJ1-1 and V is TRBV5-1; no clear D. Trimming removed 0 bases at V and 4 bases at J, with 13 bases between. Germline lookup yields CDR1 SGHRS and CDR2 YFSETQ. The CDR3 is made up of 15 amino acids. Here the CDR3 DNA reads TGCGCCAGCAGCTTGGCAAGAGGGAGGTCCACTGAAGCTTTCTTT. The encoded protein is CASSLARGRSTEAFF.

V usage is TRBV4-1 and J usage is TRBJ1-5; 7 positions match TRBD1. V shed 3 bases, J shed 3 bases, and the junction held 8 bases outside the gene matches. CDR1 is MGHRA and CDR2 is YSYEKL in the germline V gene. There are 16 residues in the CDR3. The CDR3 coding sequence is TGCGCCAGCAGCCAGGACAGGATTGTCTTCAATCAGCCCCAGCATTTT. Protein product: CASSQDRIVFNQPQHF.

The chain couples TRBV19 to TRBJ2-3; 10 nucleotides align to TRBD2. The CDR3 is 18 amino acids. V shed 4 bases and J 0 bases; nucleotides not matched to a gene: 10. Germline CDR1 reads LNHDA; CDR2 reads SQIVND (reference sequence). The CDR3 DNA reads as TGTGCCAGTAGTAGAACGTGGACTAGCGGTACTAGCACAGATACGCAGTATTTT. This codes for CASSRTWTSGTSTDTQYF.

The chain carries TRBV14 and TRBJ1-1; D gene uncertain. V was shortened by 2 bases and J by 8 bases, with 15 bases between the two germline ends. The germline V gene encodes CDR1 SGHDN and CDR2 FVKESK. The CDR3 extends over 14 amino acids. The CDR3 sequence is CASSQNTPELEAFF. DNA for the CDR3: TGTGCCAGCAGCCAAAACACTCCGGAACTAGAAGCTTTCTTT.

The CDR3 DNA follows: TGTGCCAGCAGTTTATTCGTTTCCGGGACAGTCAATCAGCCCCAGCATTTT. This encodes CASSLFVSGTVNQPQHF. This chain uses TRBV27 with TRBJ1-5; 7 positions match TRBD1. Trimming removed 1 base from V and 3 bases from J; junction bases left unmatched: 9. Germline V lookup: CDR1 MNHEY, CDR2 SMNVEV (reference sequence). CDR3 length: 17 residues.

The V gene is TRBV5-4, the J gene TRBJ1-4; no firm D call. The V gene lost 7 bases and the J gene lost 0 bases, with 4 bases spanning the gap. Looked up from germline, CDR1 is SGHNT and CDR2 is YYREEE (reference sequence). The CDR3 is 12 residues long. The CDR3 DNA is TGTGCCAGCTCCGCAACTAATGAAAAACTGTTTTTT. This sequence encodes CASSATNEKLFF.

The V call is TRBV7-2, the J call TRBJ1-6; 7 bases are shared with TRBD1. Germline V CDR1 and CDR2: SGHTA, FQGNSA. The J segment lost 7 bases and the V segment lost 1 base, leaving 4 bases of the junction unmatched. CDR3 length equals 15 residues. CDR3 bases: TGTGCCAGCAGCTTAGTTTCAGGGGGGAATTCACCCCTCCACTTT. Its translation is CASSLVSGGNSPLHF.

The chain carries TRBV11-3 and TRBJ1-1, with 7 bases matching TRBD1. The germline CDR1 and CDR2 sequences are SGHNT and YENEEA. The CDR3 has 14 residues. Trimming at V came to 6 bases and at J to 3 bases, leaving 7 bases not matched to a gene. CDR3: CASSYEGADTEAFF. CDR3 coding DNA: TGTGCCAGCAGTTACGAGGGGGCGGACACTGAAGCTTTCTTT.

This clone was seen only once. V gene TRBV7-9 combines with J gene TRBJ2-1, with D uncertain. CDR1 SEHNR and CDR2 FQNEAQ come from the germline V gene (reference sequence). This CDR3 contains 15 residues. V was pared by 2 bases and J by 0 bases, with 8 bases between. CDR3 sequence: CASSLFESSYNEQFF. For the CDR3, the DNA is TGTGCCAGCAGCTTATTCGAGAGCTCCTACAATGAGCAGTTCTTC. Drawing the rest from reference TRBV7-9 and TRBJ2-1, the complete variable domain is DTGVSQNPRHKITKRGQNVTFRCDPISEHNRLYWYRQTLGQGPEFLTYFQNEAQLEKSRLLSDRFSAERPKGSFSTLEIQRTEQGDSAMYLCASSLFESSYNEQFFGPGTRLTVL.

V gene TRBV18 combines with J gene TRBJ2-7, with unresolved D. This CDR3 is built from 17 residues. CDR1 is KGHSH and CDR2 is LQKENI in the germline V gene. Trimming removed 4 bases at V and 0 bases at J, with 19 bases between. The CDR3 reads CASSLIVSTLSSYEQYF. CDR3 DNA: TGTGCCAGCTCACTAATAGTGTCGACTCTTAGCTCCTACGAGCAGTACTTC.

The chain is built from TRBV11-3 and TRBJ2-1; TRBD2 matches at 10 bases. In germline, CDR1 is SGHNT, CDR2 YENEEA. The CDR3 has 18 residues. V trimming: 3 bases; J trimming: 7 bases; junction bases outside the gene matches: 15. DNA of the CDR3: TGTGCCAGCAGCTTGCAGTATAGCGGGGGGAGCGGGAGGAATGAGCAGTTCTTC. The encoded protein is CASSLQYSGGSGRNEQFF.

This chain joins TRBV7-9 and TRBJ2-5; weak D call: TRBD2 (7 bases). The CDR3 consists of 15 residues. The germline gives CDR1 SEHNR, CDR2 FQNEAQ (reference sequence). The V end lost 1 base, the J end lost 4 bases, and 13 bases lay between the germline ends. The CDR3 bases are TGTGCCAGCAGCTTAGACGGGGGGCGCGCAGAGACCCAGTACTTC. Translating gives CASSLDGGRAETQYF. The variable domain in full, with the rest retrieved from reference TRBV7-9 and TRBJ2-5, is DTGVSQNPRHKITKRGQNVTFRCDPISEHNRLYWYRQTLGQGPEFLTYFQNEAQLEKSRLLSDRFSAERPKGSFSTLEIQRTEQGDSAMYLCASSLDGGRAETQYFGPGTRLLVL.

The genes are TRBV7-2 and TRBJ1-6, with 7 bases identical to TRBD1. CDR1 is SGHTA and CDR2 is FQGNSA in the germline V gene. V shed 8 bases, J shed 6 bases, and the junction held 4 bases outside the gene matches. This CDR3 region has 13 residues. The CDR3 sequence: CASRQGANSPLHF. The DNA of the CDR3 is TGTGCCAGCCGACAGGGCGCTAATTCACCCCTCCACTTT.

The CDR3 DNA follows: TGTGCCTGGAGTCTGGGACAGCACACCGGGGAGCTGTTTTTT. Translated, it gives CAWSLGQHTGELFF. V is TRBV30 and J is TRBJ2-2; 7 nucleotides match TRBD1. CDR1 is GTSNPN, CDR2 SVGIG, per germline (reference sequence). The CDR3 covers 14 residues. The ends lost 2 bases at V and 3 bases at J; junction bases unmatched: 3.

This chain uses TRBV30 with TRBJ1-3; tentative D call: TRBD1 (6 bases). CDR3 length: 15 residues. From germline, CDR1 is GTSNPN and CDR2 SVGIG (reference sequence). Trimming took off 0 bases at V and 0 bases at J, with 9 bases between the two ends. In DNA form, the CDR3 reads TGTGCCTGGAGTGTTGGGGGCGTCTCTGGAAACACCATATATTTT. Translation gives CAWSVGGVSGNTIYF. Filled out from reference TRBV30 and TRBJ1-3, the complete variable domain reads SQTIHQWPATLVQPVGSPLSLECTVEGTSNPNLYWYRQAAGRGLQLLFYSVGIGQISSEVPQNLSASRPQDRQFILSSKKLLLSDSGFYLCAWSVGGVSGNTIYFGEGSWLTVV.

This sequence joins TRBV6-1 and TRBJ1-2, with D unresolved. Trimming removed 2 bases from V and 4 bases from J, with 11 bases in between. The germline CDR1 and CDR2 sequences are MNHNS and SASEGT. The length of the CDR3 is 14 residues. In nucleotides, the CDR3 is TGTGCCAGCAGTGAACCTGGGGAGGGCTATGGCTACACCTTC. Translated, it gives CASSEPGEGYGYTF.

The count of this clone is one. The chain is built from TRBV5-1 and TRBJ1-5, with D possibly matching TRBD1 (5 bases). The CDR3 runs 16 residues. V was cut by 1 base and J by 2 bases, with 13 bases left in between. Germline lookup yields CDR1 SGHRS and CDR2 YFSETQ. The CDR3 protein is CASSLSTTERNQPQHF. Here the CDR3 DNA reads TGCGCCAGCAGCTTGAGTACGACAGAACGCAATCAGCCCCAGCATTTT. The full variable domain, its missing parts supplied by reference TRBV5-1 and TRBJ1-5, is KAGVTQTPRYLIKTRGQQVTLSCSPISGHRSVSWYQQTPGQGLQFLFEYFSETQRNKGNFPGRFSGRQFSNSRSEMNVSTLELGDSALYLCASSLSTTERNQPQHFGDGTRLSIL.

Turning to this clone: The same CDR3 also results from other DNA sequences found in this sample. The chain joins TRBV18 to TRBJ1-1; possibly TRBD1 for D (6 bases). CDR1 is KGHSH and CDR2 is LQKENI in the germline V gene. The length of the CDR3 is 14 residues. V lost 3 bases, J lost 0 bases, and 8 bases lay in between. The CDR3 loop is CASSPRQVNTEAFF. CDR3 DNA sequence: TGTGCCAGCTCACCGAGACAGGTGAACACTGAAGCTTTCTTT.

This chain connects TRBV27 to TRBJ2-7, with 10 positions matching TRBD2. The CDR3 loop spans 16 amino acids. CDR1 is MNHEY and CDR2 is SMNVEV in the germline V gene (reference sequence). V lost 8 bases, J lost 4 bases, and 14 bases stayed unmatched. CDR3 sequence reads: CASGWAGVAGGYEQYF. CDR3 sequence (DNA): TGTGCCAGCGGATGGGCGGGTGTAGCGGGGGGATACGAGCAGTACTTC.

The rearrangement uses TRBV10-3 and TRBJ1-2; 11 bases line up with TRBD1. Trimming at V came to 9 bases and at J to 4 bases, leaving 7 bases not matched to a gene. Per the germline V gene, CDR1 is ENHRY and CDR2 is SYGVKD. The CDR3 length is 14 residues. The CDR3 loop reads CAIITGQGAYGYTF. The CDR3 region has the DNA TGTGCCATTATAACCGGACAGGGGGCCTATGGCTACACCTTC.

The chain recombines TRBV2 with TRBJ2-7, with 9 nucleotides matching TRBD2. Germline V CDR1 and CDR2: SNHLY, FYNNEI. CDR3 length equals 15 residues. Unmatched junction bases numbered 4, after V lost 2 bases and J lost 2 bases. Here the CDR3 reads CASSEPGTSPYEQYF. CDR3 sequence (DNA): TGTGCCAGCAGTGAACCCGGGACTAGCCCCTACGAGCAGTACTTC.

The CDR3 reads CASSIGTGQNYGYTF. The DNA for the CDR3 is TGTGCCAGTAGTATAGGGACGGGACAGAACTATGGCTACACCTTC. The V and J genes are TRBV19 and TRBJ1-2; TRBD1 agrees at 7 bases. The germline CDR1 and CDR2 sequences are LNHDA and SQIVND (reference sequence). The CDR3 contains 15 residues. V was clipped by 1 base and J by 2 bases; unmatched bases: 4.

The J gene is TRBJ2-3, the V gene TRBV18, with D hard to call. Trimming pared 2 bases from V and 4 bases from J, leaving 7 bases between. Germline V lookup: CDR1 KGHSH, CDR2 LQKENI. The CDR3 contains 13 residues. The CDR3 here is CASSPSGPDTQYF. The CDR3 DNA follows: TGTGCCAGCTCACCAAGTGGGCCAGATACGCAGTATTTT.

The gene calls are TRBV19 and TRBJ1-2; possible D gene TRBD1, 6 bases. Germline V CDR1 and CDR2: LNHDA, SQIVND (reference sequence). This CDR3 is built from 16 residues. Trimming removed 0 bases at V and 4 bases at J, with 15 bases between. The CDR3 nucleotides are TGTGCCAGTAGTATAGATAGGTTCGGACAGTCCTATGGCTACACCTTC. Residues: CASSIDRFGQSYGYTF.

The chain employs TRBV9 and TRBJ2-7; 8 bases fit TRBD2. V lost 1 base to trimming and J lost 5 bases; unmatched junction nucleotides: 8. There are 15 residues in the CDR3. Germline V CDR1 and CDR2: SGDLS, YYNGEE. The CDR3 bases are TGTGCCAGCAGCGTATCCAGCGGGAGCCCCAACGAGCAGTACTTC. This encodes CASSVSSGSPNEQYF.

V gene TRBV7-9 combines with J gene TRBJ1-2; D is possibly TRBD1 (6 bases). The CDR3 is 14 amino acids. The V end lost 4 bases, the J end lost 3 bases, and 12 bases lay between the germline ends. Germline CDR1 SEHNR, CDR2 FQNEAQ (reference sequence). CDR3 nucleotides: TGTGCCAGCAGCTCGACAGGCGTCGACTATGGCTACACCTTC. Encoded protein: CASSSTGVDYGYTF.

V usage is TRBV6-6 and J usage is TRBJ1-1, with 7 bases identical to TRBD1. There are 18 residues in the CDR3. Germline V gene sequence: CDR1 MNHNY, CDR2 SVGAGI (reference sequence). The J segment lost 3 bases and the V segment lost 5 bases, leaving 18 bases of the junction unmatched. The CDR3, as DNA: TGTGCCAGCAGTCGAACGGGGGTAATTTCAGGGGGTGACACTGAAGCTTTCTTT. Protein product: CASSRTGVISGGDTEAFF.